This T cell receptor (beta chain) derives from a study of identical twins. Findings and caveats of the study: The authors drew conclusions from cross-sectional statistical analysis rather than following the same donors.

Only a few counts were recorded for this clonotype. Antigen: not known. The germline CDR1 and CDR2 sequences are SEHNR and FQNEAQ (reference sequence). The ends were cut back, 4 bases at V and 0 bases at J, with 10 bases in the middle. The CDR3 runs 14 residues. Every sampled donor was Caucasian and healthy. Carrying unique molecular identifiers, the cDNA also gained a universal primer site through template switching. Each CDR3 protein gets one entry after TCRdb re-called the 5' RACE reads with MiXCR. The table shows 460,000 or so distinct CDR3 sequences, with approximately 15% occurring only once. The same data also contributed to another study, on yellow fever vaccine responses in identical twins.

The chain has TRBV7-9 and TRBJ2-7; no clear D. Sequencing input: CD4+ T cells sorted from blood. This sequence was found in a woman under 30 in good health. This CDR3 is CASSSGFISYEQYF. Here the CDR3 DNA reads TGTGCCAGCAGCTCCGGGTTTATCTCCTACGAGCAGTACTTC.